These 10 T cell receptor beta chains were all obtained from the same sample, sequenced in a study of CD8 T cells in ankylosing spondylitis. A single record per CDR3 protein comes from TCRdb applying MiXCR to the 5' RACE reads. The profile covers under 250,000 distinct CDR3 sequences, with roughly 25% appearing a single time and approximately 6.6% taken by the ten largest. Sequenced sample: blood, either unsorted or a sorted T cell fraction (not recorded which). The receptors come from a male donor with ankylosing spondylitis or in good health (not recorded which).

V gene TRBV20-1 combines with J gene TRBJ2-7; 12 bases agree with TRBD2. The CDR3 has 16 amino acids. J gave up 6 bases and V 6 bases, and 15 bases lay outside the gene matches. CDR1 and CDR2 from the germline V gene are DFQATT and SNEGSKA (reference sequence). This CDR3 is CSAGVSSGRDRLEQYF. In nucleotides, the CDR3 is TGCAGTGCAGGTGTGTCTAGCGGGAGGGACCGTCTCGAGCAGTACTTC.

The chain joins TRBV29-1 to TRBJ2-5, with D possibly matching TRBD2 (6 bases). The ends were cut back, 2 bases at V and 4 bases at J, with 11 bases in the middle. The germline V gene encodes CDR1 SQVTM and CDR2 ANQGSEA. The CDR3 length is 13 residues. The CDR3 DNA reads TGCAGCGTTGAAAACTACGGGAGAGAGACCCAGTACTTC. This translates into CSVENYGRETQYF.

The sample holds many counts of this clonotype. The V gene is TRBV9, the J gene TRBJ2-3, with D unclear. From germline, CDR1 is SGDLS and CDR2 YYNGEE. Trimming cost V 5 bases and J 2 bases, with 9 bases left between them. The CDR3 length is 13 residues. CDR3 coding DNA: TGTGCCAGCAGGGCAGAATCCACAGATACGCAGTATTTT. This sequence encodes CASRAESTDTQYF.

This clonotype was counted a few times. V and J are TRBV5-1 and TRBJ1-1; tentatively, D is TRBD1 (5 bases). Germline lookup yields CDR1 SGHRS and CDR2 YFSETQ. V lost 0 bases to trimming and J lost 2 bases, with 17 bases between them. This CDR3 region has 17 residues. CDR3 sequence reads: CASSLVGAGSRNTEAFF. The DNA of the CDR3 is TGCGCCAGCAGCTTGGTCGGGGCAGGCTCCCGAAACACTGAAGCTTTCTTT.

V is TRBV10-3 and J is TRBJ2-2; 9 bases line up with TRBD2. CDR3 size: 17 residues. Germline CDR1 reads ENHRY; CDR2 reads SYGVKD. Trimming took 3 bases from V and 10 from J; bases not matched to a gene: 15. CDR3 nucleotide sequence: TGTGCCATCAGTGATCCTGAGGGACTAGCCGAGCTCGCGGAGCTGTTTTTT. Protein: CAISDPEGLAELAELFF.

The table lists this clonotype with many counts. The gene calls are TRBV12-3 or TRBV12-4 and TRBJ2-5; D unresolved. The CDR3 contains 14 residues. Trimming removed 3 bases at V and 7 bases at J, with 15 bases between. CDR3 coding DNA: TGTGCCAGCAGTTTTAAAATAGGATGGGGGACCCAGTACTTC. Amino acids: CASSFKIGWGTQYF.

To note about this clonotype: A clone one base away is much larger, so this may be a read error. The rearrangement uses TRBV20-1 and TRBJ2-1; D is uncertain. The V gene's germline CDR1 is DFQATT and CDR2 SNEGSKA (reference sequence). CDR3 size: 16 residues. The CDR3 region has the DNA TGCTGTGCTAGAGAGCGTGCCTCCGTCCTTTACAATGAGCAGTTCTTC. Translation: CCARERASVLYNEQFF.

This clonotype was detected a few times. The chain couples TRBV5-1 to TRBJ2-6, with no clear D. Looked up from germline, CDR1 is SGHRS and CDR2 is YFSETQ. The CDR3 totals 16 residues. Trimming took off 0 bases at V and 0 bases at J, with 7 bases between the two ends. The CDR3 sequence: CASSLETNSGANVLTF. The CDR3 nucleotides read TGCGCCAGCAGCTTGGAGACCAACTCTGGGGCCAACGTCCTGACTTTC.

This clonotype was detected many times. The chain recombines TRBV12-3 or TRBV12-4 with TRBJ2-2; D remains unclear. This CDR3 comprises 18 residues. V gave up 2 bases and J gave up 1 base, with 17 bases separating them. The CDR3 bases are TGTGCCAGCAGTTTATACTGGTCGGGCTACCAGAACACCGGGGAGCTGTTTTTT. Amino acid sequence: CASSLYWSGYQNTGELFF.

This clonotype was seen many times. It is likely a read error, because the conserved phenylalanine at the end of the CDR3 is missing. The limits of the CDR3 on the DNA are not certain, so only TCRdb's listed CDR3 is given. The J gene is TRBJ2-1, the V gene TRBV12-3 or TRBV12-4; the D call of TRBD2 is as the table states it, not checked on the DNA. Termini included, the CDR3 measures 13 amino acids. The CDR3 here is CASSLGPAGGLRL.